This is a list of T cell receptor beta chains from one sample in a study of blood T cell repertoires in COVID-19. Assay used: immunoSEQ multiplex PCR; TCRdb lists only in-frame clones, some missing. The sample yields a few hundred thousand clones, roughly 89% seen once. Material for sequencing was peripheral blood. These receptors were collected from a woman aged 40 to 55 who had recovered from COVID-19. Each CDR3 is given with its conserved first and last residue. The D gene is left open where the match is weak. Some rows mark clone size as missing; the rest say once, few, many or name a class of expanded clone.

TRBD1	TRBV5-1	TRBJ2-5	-	CASSLDGTGDSETQYF	TGCGCCAGCAGCTTGGACGGGACAGGGGATTCGGAGACCCAGTACTTC
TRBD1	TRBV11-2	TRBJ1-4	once	CASSLGYSGTGAEKLFF	TGTGCCAGCAGCTTAGGATATTCCGGGACAGGGGCTGAAAAACTGTTTTTT
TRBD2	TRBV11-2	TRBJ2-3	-	CASALGLAGDTDTQYF	TGTGCCAGCGCCCTGGGACTAGCGGGGGACACAGATACGCAGTATTTT
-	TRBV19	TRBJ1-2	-	CASSIGNNYGYTF	TGTGCCAGTAGTATCGGGAATAACTATGGCTACACCTTC
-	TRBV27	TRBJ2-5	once	CASSLVRVNQETQYF	TGTGCCAGCAGTTTGGTCAGGGTCAACCAAGAGACCCAGTACTTC
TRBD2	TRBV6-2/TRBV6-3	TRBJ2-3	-	CASSYPGLGGLGGADTQYF	TGTGCCAGCAGTTACCCGGGACTAGGGGGATTGGGCGGGGCAGATACGCAGTATTTT
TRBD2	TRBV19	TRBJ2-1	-	CASSISREALNEQFF	TGTGCCAGTAGTATCTCCCGGGAGGCCCTCAATGAGCAGTTCTTC
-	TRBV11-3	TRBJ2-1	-	CASSVATYNEQFF	TGTGCCAGCAGCGTAGCGACTTACAATGAGCAGTTCTTC
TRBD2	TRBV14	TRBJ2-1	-	CASSQDISGLNNEQFF	TGTGCCAGCAGCCAAGATATTAGCGGGCTAAACAATGAGCAGTTCTTC
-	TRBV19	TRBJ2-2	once	CASSIEYFLTSSTGELFF	TGTGCCAGTAGTATAGAATACTTCCTGACTAGTTCCACCGGGGAGCTGTTTTTT
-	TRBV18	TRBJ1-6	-	CASSPVGEPLHF	TGTGCCAGCTCACCGGTAGGAGAACCCCTCCACTTT
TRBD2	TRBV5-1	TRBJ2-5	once	CASSLGLAGGSETQYF	TGCGCCAGCAGCCTAGGACTAGCGGGAGGGTCGGAGACCCAGTACTTC
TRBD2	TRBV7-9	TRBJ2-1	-	CASSLAGGLAGSLSYEQFF	TGTGCCAGCAGCTTAGCGGGGGGACTAGCGGGGTCTCTATCGTATGAGCAGTTCTTC
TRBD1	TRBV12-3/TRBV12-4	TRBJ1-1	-	CASSPGQLTEAFF	TGTGCCAGCAGTCCGGGACAGCTCACTGAAGCTTTCTTT
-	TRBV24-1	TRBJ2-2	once	CATSGQGIRAGELFF	TGTGCCACCAGTGGGCAGGGGATCCGCGCCGGGGAGCTGTTTTTT
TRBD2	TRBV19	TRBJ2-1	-	CASSLGLAVQDEQFF	TGTGCCAGTAGCCTCGGACTAGCGGTACAAGATGAGCAGTTCTTC
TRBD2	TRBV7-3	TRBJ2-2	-	CASSFGTSGTGELFF	TGTGCCAGCAGCTTTGGGACTAGCGGAACCGGGGAGCTGTTTTTT
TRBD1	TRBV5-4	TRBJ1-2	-	CASSPGQGGYTF	TGTGCCAGCAGCCCTGGACAGGGTGGCTACACCTTC
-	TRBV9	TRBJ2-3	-	CASSGVGTDTQYF	TGTGCCAGCAGTGGAGTCGGCACAGATACGCAGTATTTT
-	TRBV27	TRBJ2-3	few	CASSLSKGLPQYF	TGTGCCAGCAGTTTATCGAAGGGACTTCCGCAGTATTTT
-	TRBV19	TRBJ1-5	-	CASRSPGTNSNQPQHF	TGTGCCAGTAGGTCTCCTGGGACTAATAGCAATCAGCCCCAGCATTTT
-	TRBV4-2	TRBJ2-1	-	CASSQSEGNEQFF	TGTGCCAGCAGCCAGTCAGAGGGCAATGAGCAGTTCTTC
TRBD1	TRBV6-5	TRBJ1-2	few	CASSYTGAVDYGYTF	TGTGCCAGCAGTTATACAGGGGCGGTCGACTATGGCTACACCTTC
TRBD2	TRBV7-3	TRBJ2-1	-	CASSLGLAGEQFF	TGTGCCAGCAGCTTGGGACTAGCGGGGGAGCAGTTCTTC
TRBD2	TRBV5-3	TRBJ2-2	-	CARSEPSGSNTGELFF	TGTGCCAGAAGCGAGCCTAGCGGGTCGAACACCGGGGAGCTGTTTTTT
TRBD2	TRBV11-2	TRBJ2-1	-	CASSPRTSGIYNEQFF	TGTGCCAGCAGCCCCCGGACTAGCGGGATTTACAATGAGCAGTTCTTC
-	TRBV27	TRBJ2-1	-	CASRLLAQKYNEQFF	TGTGCCAGCAGATTATTAGCGCAAAAATACAATGAGCAGTTCTTC
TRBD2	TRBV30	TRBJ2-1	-	CAVSGRGYNEQFF	TGTGCCGTTAGCGGGAGAGGCTACAATGAGCAGTTCTTC